The 32 T cell receptor beta chains below were found in one sample sequenced in a study of identical twins. TCRdb redid the calling of the 5' RACE reads with MiXCR, one entry per CDR3 protein. The profile shows over 200,000 distinct CDR3 sequences, 5% to 7% of them singletons. These data were likewise used in another study, on T cells expressing NK-cell markers.

Sequencing input: CD8+ T cells sorted from blood. The receptors come from a woman in her late teens or twenties in good health.

This chain connects TRBV6-1 to TRBJ2-7; no clear D gene. Per germline, CDR1 MNHNS and CDR2 SASEGT. The V end lost 4 bases, the J end lost 3 bases, and 10 bases lay between the germline ends. CDR3 length: 13 amino acids. The CDR3 sequence is CASSGLRSYEQYF. The CDR3 bases are TGTGCCAGCAGTGGGCTAAGGAGCTACGAGCAGTACTTC.

In this sample, this clonotype turned up a few times. The genes are TRBV27 and TRBJ2-1; 7 bases agree with TRBD2. The trim removed 6 bases at V and 1 base at J, leaving 0 bases unmatched. CDR3 size: 13 residues. Germline-derived CDR1 and CDR2 are MNHEY and SMNVEV (reference sequence). The CDR3 reads CASRRESYNEQFF. Here the CDR3 DNA reads TGTGCCAGCAGGCGGGAGTCCTACAATGAGCAGTTCTTC.

This clonotype was seen a few times. The chain has TRBV3-1 and TRBJ2-7, with D perhaps matching TRBD1 (5 bases). Germline V gene lookup returns CDR1 LGHDT and CDR2 YNNKEL (reference sequence). V lost 2 bases to trimming and J lost 0 bases, with 17 bases between them. The CDR3 has 17 residues. CDR3 residues: CASSQRQQPTSSYEQYF. The DNA for the CDR3 is TGTGCCAGCAGCCAAAGACAGCAGCCCACCTCCTCCTACGAGCAGTACTTC.

The genes are TRBV29-1 and TRBJ2-1; TRBD2 matches 9 bases. Trimming cost V 8 bases and J 9 bases; bases outside gene matches: 17. The CDR3 contains 15 residues. CDR1 SQVTM and CDR2 ANQGSEA come from the germline V gene. CDR3 sequence: CSIKGGREGGSEQFF. CDR3 sequence (DNA): TGCAGCATCAAAGGCGGGCGGGAGGGGGGCAGTGAGCAGTTCTTC.

The chain links TRBV4-1 to TRBJ2-1, with TRBD2 matching over 10 bases. The CDR3 has 17 amino acids. V was clipped by 1 base and J by 0 bases; unmatched bases: 3. Per the germline V gene, CDR1 is MGHRA and CDR2 is YSYEKL. The CDR3 coding sequence is TGCGCCAGCAGCCAAGGGACTAGCGGCTTCTCCTACAATGAGCAGTTCTTC. It encodes CASSQGTSGFSYNEQFF.

In its sample, this clonotype was seen a few times. The chain carries TRBV12-3 or TRBV12-4 and TRBJ2-1; TRBD1 or TRBD2 may be the D gene (5 bases each). Trimming took off 6 bases at V and 0 bases at J, with 9 bases between the two ends. The CDR3 consists of 14 residues. In nucleotides, the CDR3 is TGTGCCAGCAGCAGAGGGGCCTCCTACAATGAGCAGTTCTTC. It translates to CASSRGASYNEQFF.

The chain employs TRBV5-1 and TRBJ2-2; weak D call: TRBD1 (6 bases). The CDR3 runs 15 residues. The germline gives CDR1 SGHRS, CDR2 YFSETQ. Trimming cost V 2 bases and J 7 bases, with 15 bases left between them. The CDR3 region has the DNA TGCGCCAGCAGCTTCTTCCCAGGGGCAGGCGGGGAGCTGTTTTTT. It codes for CASSFFPGAGGELFF.

This chain uses TRBV6-2 or TRBV6-3 with TRBJ2-7; 9 positions agree with TRBD2. Germline V lookup: CDR1 MNHEY, CDR2 SVGEGT. The CDR3 has 16 residues. V lost 0 bases, J lost 9 bases, and 12 bases stayed unmatched. CDR3 DNA sequence: TGTGCCAGCAGTTACTCTTCCCTTGCGACTAGCGGAGGGCAGTACTTC. It codes for CASSYSSLATSGGQYF.

This clonotype was recorded at least ten times. The genes are TRBV2 and TRBJ1-1; no clear D gene. The CDR3 sequence is 15 residues long. The germline V gene encodes CDR1 SNHLY and CDR2 FYNNEI. V was shortened by 5 bases and J by 0 bases, with 13 bases between the two germline ends. The CDR3, as DNA: TGTGCCAGCAGTTTGGCCCTCCCGGTGAACACTGAAGCTTTCTTT. Translation: CASSLALPVNTEAFF.

The V and J genes are TRBV5-6 and TRBJ2-3, with TRBD2 matching over 8 bases. Germline CDR1 SGHDT, CDR2 YYEEEE. The CDR3 is made up of 13 amino acids. V was clipped by 8 bases and J by 7 bases; unmatched bases: 9. In DNA, the CDR3 is TGTGCCAGGGGCCGGGGGGGCCGCCATACGCAGTATTTT. Translating gives CARGRGGRHTQYF.

In its sample, this clonotype was seen a few times. V gene TRBV14 combines with J gene TRBJ1-2, with D possibly being TRBD1 (6 bases). The CDR3 spans 15 residues. Trimming removed 1 base from V and 4 bases from J, with 13 bases in between. The germline V gene encodes CDR1 SGHDN and CDR2 FVKESK. The CDR3 here is CASSQAMTGRYGYTF. CDR3 nucleotide sequence: TGTGCCAGCAGCCAAGCCATGACAGGTCGCTATGGCTACACCTTC.

This clonotype was counted many times. The chain combines TRBV3-1 with TRBJ2-3; tentatively, D is TRBD2 (6 bases). V gave up 4 bases and J gave up 0 bases, with 26 bases separating them. The CDR3 runs 20 residues. CDR1 and CDR2 from the germline V gene are LGHDT and YNNKEL (reference sequence). CDR3 in DNA: TGTGCCAGCAGCCTCGGAACCGGACTACCAATAGAGAGTAGCACAGATACGCAGTATTTT. This codes for CASSLGTGLPIESSTDTQYF.

This clonotype was counted only a few times. The V gene is TRBV7-6, the J gene TRBJ1-1; 8 bases are a match to TRBD1. V lost 4 bases and J lost 1; bases outside the gene matches: 8. This CDR3 region has 16 residues. Germline V gene data show CDR1 as SGHVS and CDR2 as FNYEAQ. CDR3 nucleotide sequence: TGTGCCAGCAGCTACAGCTCAGGGGGCAAGAACACTGAAGCTTTCTTT. This gives the protein CASSYSSGGKNTEAFF.

V and J are TRBV13 and TRBJ2-1, with D uncertain. CDR3 length: 15 residues. CDR1 is PRHDT, CDR2 FYEKMQ, per germline (reference sequence). V was cut by 1 base and J by 3 bases, with 10 bases left in between. In DNA, the CDR3 is TGTGCCAGCAGCTTAGTACTGCTAAACTACAATGAGCAGTTCTTC. This gives the protein CASSLVLLNYNEQFF.

In its sample, this clonotype was seen many times. The chain couples TRBV12-3 or TRBV12-4 to TRBJ2-3; D is undetermined. The germline V and J ends were trimmed by 2 bases and 2 bases, with 5 bases remaining between them. The CDR3 spans 13 residues. Here the CDR3 DNA reads TGTGCCAGCAGTTTAACCTACACAGATACGCAGTATTTT. This translates into CASSLTYTDTQYF.

J is TRBJ2-6 and V is TRBV4-3; D might be TRBD1 (6 bases). Trimming stripped 0 bases from V and 2 bases from J, with 14 bases between. The CDR3 extends over 18 amino acids. Germline CDR1 LGHNA, CDR2 YSLEER. Written as DNA, the CDR3 is TGCGCCAGCAGCCAAGATGGGCAGGGGCGGACTGGGGCCAACGTCCTGACTTTC. Amino acid sequence: CASSQDGQGRTGANVLTF.

This clonotype was detected many times. This chain links TRBV7-6 with TRBJ1-6, with D uncertain. The V gene's germline CDR1 is SGHVS and CDR2 FNYEAQ. The CDR3 consists of 14 residues. Trimming pared 0 bases from V and 4 bases from J, leaving 4 bases between. CDR3 nucleotides: TGTGCCAGCAGCTTAGCGGAGTATAATTCACCCCTCCACTTT. Its translation is CASSLAEYNSPLHF.

This clonotype has only a few counts. This sequence joins TRBV11-2 and TRBJ2-7; D remains unclear. The CDR3 runs 14 residues. From germline, CDR1 is SGHAT and CDR2 FQNNGV. The V gene lost 7 bases and the J gene lost 2 bases, with 15 bases spanning the gap. CDR3 protein: CASTEPRYPYEQYF. The CDR3 nucleotides are TGTGCCAGCACCGAACCCAGATACCCCTACGAGCAGTACTTC.

This clonotype came up a few times. The chain uses TRBV12-3 or TRBV12-4 and TRBJ2-1; 12 bases are a match to TRBD2. The V gene end was trimmed by 4 bases and the J gene end by 5 bases; junction bases not matched to a gene: 6. This CDR3 contains 16 residues. The CDR3 loop reads CASSWTSGVLHNEQFF. In nucleotides, the CDR3 is TGTGCCAGCAGTTGGACTAGCGGGGTTTTGCACAATGAGCAGTTCTTC.

There are many counts of this clonotype. The rearrangement links TRBV13 to TRBJ2-7; 9 bases match TRBD2. The CDR3 is 18 residues long. Germline-derived CDR1 and CDR2 are PRHDT and FYEKMQ (reference sequence). The junction had 14 bases not matched to a gene; V was cut back by 2 bases and J by 3 bases. This CDR3 reads CASSLSSPAGGLSYEQYF. CDR3 DNA sequence: TGTGCCAGCAGCTTAAGTTCTCCAGCGGGAGGCCTAAGCTACGAGCAGTACTTC.

The chain uses TRBV9 and TRBJ2-7; D perhaps matches TRBD2 (6 bases). Trimming took off 4 bases at V and 3 bases at J, with 11 bases between the two ends. CDR3 length: 13 residues. Germline V CDR1 and CDR2: SGDLS, YYNGEE. This CDR3 reads CASSPSVDYEQYF. CDR3 in DNA: TGTGCCAGCAGCCCTAGCGTAGACTACGAGCAGTACTTC.

There are a few counts of this clonotype. The CDR3 region is CASSDRDSFYEQYF. The CDR3 DNA reads TGTGCCAGCAGTGACCGGGACAGCTTCTACGAGCAGTACTTC. The J gene is TRBJ2-7, the V gene TRBV6-2 or TRBV6-3, with 7 nucleotides matching TRBD1. From germline, CDR1 is MNHEY and CDR2 SVGEGT. CDR3 length equals 14 residues. V lost 5 bases to trimming and J lost 3 bases; unmatched junction nucleotides: 7.

This clonotype was picked up many times. V usage is TRBV6-1 and J usage is TRBJ2-7, with D perhaps being TRBD1 or TRBD2 (7 bases each). V was trimmed by 5 bases and J by 3 bases, leaving 17 bases between them. Germline CDR1 and CDR2: MNHNS and SASEGT. This CDR3 comprises 15 residues. CDR3 nucleotide sequence: TGTGCCAGCAGTAATCAACAGGGGAGGGGCTACGAGCAGTACTTC. This translates into CASSNQQGRGYEQYF.

As concerns this clonotype: A read error may be the cause here, since a much bigger clone is one base away. This chain connects TRBV7-9 to TRBJ2-1, with 7 bases lining up with TRBD2. CDR1 SEHNR and CDR2 FQNEAQ come from the germline V gene (reference sequence). Trimming took 8 bases from V and 0 from J; bases not matched to a gene: 10. The CDR3 totals 16 residues. The CDR3 coding sequence is TGTGCCAGCGGCCCAATTAGCGGGCTCTCCTACAATGAGCAGTTCTTC. It yields the protein CASGPISGLSYNEQFF.

This clonotype was recorded at least ten times. The rearrangement links TRBV5-5 to TRBJ2-7; unclear D gene. Per germline, CDR1 SGHKS and CDR2 YYEKEE (reference sequence). The germline V and J ends were trimmed by 0 bases and 6 bases, with 7 bases remaining between them. The CDR3 consists of 12 residues. The CDR3, as DNA: TGTGCCAGCAGCTTGGAAGGAGCCGAGCAGTACTTC. Protein product: CASSLEGAEQYF.

The chain recombines TRBV7-9 with TRBJ1-1; D is perhaps TRBD1 (5 bases). The CDR3 covers 14 residues. V lost 0 bases and J 12 bases, leaving 17 bases between the germline ends. Germline assignment: CDR1 SEHNR and CDR2 FQNEAQ (reference sequence). The CDR3, as DNA: TGTGCCAGCAGCTTAGCTGAACCGGGACTTCGATCTTTCTTT. It codes for CASSLAEPGLRSFF.

This clonotype was recorded a few times. The chain combines TRBV3-1 with TRBJ2-1, with TRBD2 matching 9 bases. Looked up from germline, CDR1 is LGHDT and CDR2 is YNNKEL (reference sequence). Losses at the gene ends were 9 bases for V and 6 bases for J; bases not matched to a gene: 9. The CDR3 covers 14 residues. The CDR3 DNA reads as TGTGCCAGGCGACTGAGCGGGGGGAGCAATGAGCAGTTCTTC. It encodes CARRLSGGSNEQFF.

This clonotype was counted at least ten times. The genes are TRBV28 and TRBJ2-2; D not resolved. Trimming removed 7 bases at V and 6 bases at J, with 15 bases between. The CDR3 is 14 residues long. CDR1 MDHEN and CDR2 SYDVKM come from the germline V gene. The CDR3 DNA follows: TGTGCCAGCACACCCGGCCTTCAGGCCGGGGAGCTGTTTTTT. Its translation: CASTPGLQAGELFF. Full variable domain (outside the CDR3, taken from reference TRBV28 and TRBJ2-2): DVKVTQSSRYLVKRTGEKVFLECVQDMDHENMFWYRQDPGLGLRLIYFSYDVKMKEKGDIPEGYSVSREKKERFSLILESASTNQTSMYLCASTPGLQAGELFFGEGSRLTVL.

The J gene is TRBJ2-5, the V gene TRBV3-1; 12 bases are shared with TRBD2. This CDR3 has 15 residues. J lost 2 bases, V lost 3 bases, and 1 base had no gene match. Germline V CDR1 and CDR2: LGHDT, YNNKEL (reference sequence). CDR3 amino acids: CASSHGLAGQETQYF. The CDR3 DNA follows: TGTGCCAGCAGCCACGGACTAGCGGGACAAGAGACCCAGTACTTC.

This clonotype was seen a handful of times. The J gene is TRBJ2-2, the V gene TRBV27; 9 bases fit TRBD1. This CDR3 is 15 amino acids long. Germline CDR1 MNHEY, CDR2 SMNVEV (reference sequence). Losses at the gene ends were 5 bases for V and 7 bases for J; bases not matched to a gene: 8. This CDR3 is CASSLYRGLHGELFF. The CDR3 nucleotides read TGTGCCAGCAGTCTCTACAGGGGGCTTCACGGGGAGCTGTTTTTT.

This clonotype was seen ten or more times. V and J are TRBV7-2 and TRBJ2-3, with D perhaps matching TRBD2 (5 bases). Trimming removed 9 bases from V and 9 bases from J, with 10 bases in between. Germline lookup yields CDR1 SGHTA and CDR2 FQGNSA. This CDR3 has 10 residues. CDR3 sequence: CASGEGTQYF. The CDR3, as DNA: TGTGCCAGTGGAGAGGGAACGCAGTATTTT.

This clonotype was recorded many times. The chain combines TRBV5-6 with TRBJ2-7; D remains unclear. Germline V gene lookup returns CDR1 SGHDT and CDR2 YYEEEE. This CDR3 contains 11 residues. Trimming took 4 bases from V and 5 from J, leaving 7 bases between them. CDR3 DNA: TGTGCCAGCAGCGCGGTTGACGAGCAGTACTTC. It codes for CASSAVDEQYF. Variable domain in full (rest from reference TRBV5-6 and TRBJ2-7): DAGVTQSPTHLIKTRGQQVTLRCSPKSGHDTVSWYQQALGQGPQFIFQYYEEEERQRGNFPDRFSGHQFPNYSSELNVNALLLGDSALYLCASSAVDEQYFGPGTRLTVT.